This T cell receptor (beta chain) emerged from a study of monozygotic twins with inflammatory bowel disease. Worth noting for this clonotype: The target antigen is unknown.

Study findings and constraints: Discordant twins had repertoire similarity that did not differ from that of concordant twins, possibly from limited power.

From the 5' RACE reads, TCRdb lists one entry per CDR3 protein and no DNA. The specimen's table records fewer than 550,000 distinct CDR3 sequences. The CDR3 has 18 amino acids. J is TRBJ2-6 and V is TRBV12-3 or TRBV12-4; TCRdb picks TRBD1, but there is no DNA to check that call. The sample comprised blood. The sequence was obtained from a human donor with ulcerative colitis or Crohn's disease, or a healthy co-twin of an affected twin (not recorded which). CDR3 amino acids: CASSDQTGTYSGANVLTF.